The following is a TCR beta chain sequence with its context. Its antigen is currently unknown. The record originates from a study of shared clonotypes between healthy human individuals. The wider study: Contributing individuals were a couple of females and a few males aged 18 to 49.

General observations from the study: Non-shared clonotypes had lower generation probabilities than those shared by all four donors.

From CD4+ cells came CD45RA+ naive and CD45RA-negative memory subsets. Some clones are missing from TCRdb's copy, which holds only in-frame ones; the method was immunoSEQ multiplex PCR. The table includes fewer than 3 million clones, 85% to 95% detected once. This clonotype was obtained from a man aged 18 to 30 in good health. Some clones in this sample may be carry-over from other donors' samples. The source material was naive CD4+ T cells from PBMCs. Subset meaning: CD45RA+ positively selected.

The CDR3 here is CASSRSGLYNEQFF. In nucleotides, the CDR3 is TGTGCCAGCAGCCGTAGCGGGCTGTACAATGAGCAGTTCTTC. The chain recombines TRBV11-3 with TRBJ2-1; 7 bases fit TRBD2. Germline loops: CDR1 SGHNT, CDR2 YENEEA. With 5 bases clipped from V and 4 bases from J, the junction kept 5 bases outside the gene matches. The CDR3 runs 14 residues.